The 14 T cell receptor beta chains reported below all come from one sample, sequenced in a study of monozygotic twins with inflammatory bowel disease. TCRdb re-called the 5' RACE reads and gives one entry per CDR3 protein, without DNA. The sample table includes approximately 330,000 distinct CDR3 sequences. The sequenced sample was blood. The receptors shown here come from a human donor with ulcerative colitis or Crohn's disease, or a healthy co-twin of an affected twin (not recorded which).

The V and J genes are TRBV15 and TRBJ1-1; there is no DNA to check the TCRdb D call of TRBD1. The germline V gene encodes CDR1 LNHNV and CDR2 YYDKDF (reference sequence). The CDR3 consists of 15 residues. The CDR3 sequence: CATSRSWGVNTEAFF.

The chain links TRBV9 to TRBJ1-2; TCRdb proposes TRBD1, but this gene call is untestable without DNA. Per the germline V gene, CDR1 is SGDLS and CDR2 is YYNGEE. The CDR3 extends over 15 amino acids. The CDR3 sequence: CASSVDGQGNYGYTF.

This chain joins TRBV20-1 and TRBJ2-7. Germline-derived CDR1 and CDR2 are DFQATT and SNEGSKA (reference sequence). The CDR3 covers 11 residues. CDR3: CSASHSYEQYF.

This rearrangement joins TRBV7-2 to TRBJ2-1; no DNA is available, so the TRBD2 call from TCRdb remains unchecked. The CDR3 runs 16 residues. CDR1 and CDR2 from the germline V gene are SGHTA and FQGNSA. CDR3 sequence: CASRATGTSGYNEQFF.

V usage is TRBV6-2 or TRBV6-3 and J usage is TRBJ2-7; as DNA is missing, the TRBD1 call by TCRdb cannot be tested. The CDR3 consists of 15 residues. Per germline, CDR1 MNHEY and CDR2 SVGEGT. The CDR3 region is CASSSPTGVDHEQYF.

CDR3 sequence reads: CASSSTRGSSGRRYNEQFF. This chain links TRBV12-3 or TRBV12-4 with TRBJ2-1; TCRdb proposes TRBD2, but this gene call is untestable without DNA. The CDR3 covers 19 residues.

This rearrangement joins TRBV6-2 or TRBV6-3 to TRBJ2-2; TCRdb outputs TRBD1, but without DNA this stays unchecked. Germline values: CDR1 MNHEY, CDR2 SVGEGT. The CDR3 loop spans 13 amino acids. CDR3 loop: CATGQANTGELFF.

The chain uses TRBV7-9 and TRBJ1-1; TCRdb's D call of TRBD1 is untestable without DNA. CDR3 length: 15 residues. From germline, CDR1 is SEHNR and CDR2 FQNEAQ (reference sequence). CDR3 loop: CASSTRQGAVTEAFF.

The rearrangement uses TRBV5-5 and TRBJ1-6; TCRdb selects TRBD1, and the lack of DNA leaves this call unchecked. The CDR3 consists of 14 residues. Germline V gene lookup returns CDR1 SGHKS and CDR2 YYEKEE (reference sequence). The CDR3 protein is CASSFGDGDSPLHF.

The chain is built from TRBV24-1 and TRBJ2-3; TCRdb names TRBD1, which stays unverified in the absence of DNA. This CDR3 comprises 16 residues. Germline values: CDR1 KGHDR, CDR2 SFDVKD. Here the CDR3 reads CATSDLRGQGTDTQYF.

The chain employs TRBV20-1 and TRBJ2-1; TCRdb's D gene call, TRBD2, goes unchecked for lack of DNA. CDR1 is DFQATT and CDR2 is SNEGSKA in the germline V gene (reference sequence). This CDR3 is 14 amino acids long. The chain's CDR3 is CSASTSGADNEQFF.

The chain employs TRBV28 and TRBJ2-7; the D call from TCRdb, TRBD2, cannot be confirmed without DNA. This CDR3 has 13 amino acids. Per the germline V gene, CDR1 is MDHEN and CDR2 is SYDVKM. This chain's CDR3 is CATIGRKGYEQYF.

The V and J genes are TRBV20-1 and TRBJ2-5; TCRdb selects TRBD1, and the lack of DNA leaves this call unchecked. The CDR3 runs 14 residues. Germline CDR1 and CDR2: DFQATT and SNEGSKA (reference sequence). The CDR3 spells CSARKGESQETQYF.

The V gene is TRBV12-3 or TRBV12-4, the J gene TRBJ1-1. The CDR3 consists of 15 residues. The CDR3 protein is CASSLIDFSNTEAFF.